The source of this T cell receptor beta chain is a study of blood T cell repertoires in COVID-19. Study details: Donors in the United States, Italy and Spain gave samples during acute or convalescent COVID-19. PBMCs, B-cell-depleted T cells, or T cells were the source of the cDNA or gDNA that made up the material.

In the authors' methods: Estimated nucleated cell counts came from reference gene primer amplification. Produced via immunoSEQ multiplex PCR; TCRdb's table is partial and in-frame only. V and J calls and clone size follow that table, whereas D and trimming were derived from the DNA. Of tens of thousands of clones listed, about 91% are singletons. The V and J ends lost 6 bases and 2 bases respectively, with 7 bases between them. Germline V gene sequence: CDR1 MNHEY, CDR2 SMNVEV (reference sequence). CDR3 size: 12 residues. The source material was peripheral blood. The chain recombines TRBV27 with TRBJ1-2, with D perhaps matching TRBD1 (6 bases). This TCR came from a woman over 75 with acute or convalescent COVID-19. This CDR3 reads CASRGQNYGYTF. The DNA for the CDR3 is TGTGCCAGCAGAGGACAGAACTATGGCTACACCTTC.